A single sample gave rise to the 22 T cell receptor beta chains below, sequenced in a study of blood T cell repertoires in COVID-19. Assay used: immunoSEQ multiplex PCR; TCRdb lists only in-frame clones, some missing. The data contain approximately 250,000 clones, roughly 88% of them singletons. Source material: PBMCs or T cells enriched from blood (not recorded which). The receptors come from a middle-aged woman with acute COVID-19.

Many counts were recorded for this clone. The CDR3 region has the DNA TGTGCCAGCAGTGTGGGCAATTCACCCCTCCACTTT. This codes for CASSVGNSPLHF. V gene TRBV2 combines with J gene TRBJ1-6; D unclear. CDR3 length: 12 amino acids. Trimming cost V 4 bases and J 7 bases, with 5 bases left between them. Germline CDR1 SNHLY, CDR2 FYNNEI.

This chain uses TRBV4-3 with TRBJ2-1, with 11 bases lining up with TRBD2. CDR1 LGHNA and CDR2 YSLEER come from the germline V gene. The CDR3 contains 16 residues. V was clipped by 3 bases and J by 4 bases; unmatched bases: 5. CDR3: CASSQEGLAEYNEQFF. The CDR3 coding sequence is TGCGCCAGCAGCCAGGAGGGACTAGCGGAGTACAATGAGCAGTTCTTC.

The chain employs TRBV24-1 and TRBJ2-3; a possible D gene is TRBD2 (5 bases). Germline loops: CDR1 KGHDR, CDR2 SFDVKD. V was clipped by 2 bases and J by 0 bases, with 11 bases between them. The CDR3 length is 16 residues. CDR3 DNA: TGTGCCACCAGTGATTCGGGGTCTCCTAGCACAGATACGCAGTATTTT. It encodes CATSDSGSPSTDTQYF.

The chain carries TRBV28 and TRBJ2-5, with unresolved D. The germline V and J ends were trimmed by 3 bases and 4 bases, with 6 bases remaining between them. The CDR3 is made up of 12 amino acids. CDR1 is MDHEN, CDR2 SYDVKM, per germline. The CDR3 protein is CASSFHPETQYF. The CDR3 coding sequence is TGTGCCAGCAGTTTCCATCCAGAGACCCAGTACTTC.

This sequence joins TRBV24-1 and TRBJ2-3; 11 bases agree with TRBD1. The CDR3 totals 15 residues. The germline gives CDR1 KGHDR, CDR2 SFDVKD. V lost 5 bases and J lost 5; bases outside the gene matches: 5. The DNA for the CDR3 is TGTGCCACCAGTGTGGACAGGGGGCGCGGAGATACGCAGTATTTT. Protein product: CATSVDRGRGDTQYF.

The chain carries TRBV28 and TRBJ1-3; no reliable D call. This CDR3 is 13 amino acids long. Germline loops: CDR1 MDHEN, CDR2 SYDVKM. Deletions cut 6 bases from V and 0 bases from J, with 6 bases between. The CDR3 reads CASSPNSGNTIYF. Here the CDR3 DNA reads TGTGCCAGCAGCCCAAACTCTGGAAACACCATATATTTT.

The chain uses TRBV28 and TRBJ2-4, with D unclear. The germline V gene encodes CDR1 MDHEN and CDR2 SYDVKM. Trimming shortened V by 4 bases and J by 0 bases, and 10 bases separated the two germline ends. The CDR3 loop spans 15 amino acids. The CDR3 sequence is CASSSPILAKNIQYF. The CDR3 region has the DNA TGTGCCAGCAGTTCCCCCATACTAGCCAAAAACATTCAGTACTTC.

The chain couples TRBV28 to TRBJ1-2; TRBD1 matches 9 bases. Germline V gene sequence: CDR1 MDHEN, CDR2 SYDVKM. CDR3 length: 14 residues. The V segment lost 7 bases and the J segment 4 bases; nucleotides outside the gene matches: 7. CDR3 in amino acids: CASISGQGSYGYTF. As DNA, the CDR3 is TGTGCCAGCATCTCAGGACAGGGGAGCTATGGCTACACCTTC.

The CDR3 here is CASSSQGAGTEAFF. The CDR3, as DNA: TGCGCCAGCAGCTCGCAGGGGGCTGGCACTGAAGCTTTCTTT. The rearrangement uses TRBV5-1 and TRBJ1-1; 8 bases match TRBD1. Germline V gives CDR1 SGHRS, CDR2 YFSETQ. The CDR3 runs 14 residues. The trim removed 3 bases at V and 4 bases at J, leaving 5 bases unmatched.

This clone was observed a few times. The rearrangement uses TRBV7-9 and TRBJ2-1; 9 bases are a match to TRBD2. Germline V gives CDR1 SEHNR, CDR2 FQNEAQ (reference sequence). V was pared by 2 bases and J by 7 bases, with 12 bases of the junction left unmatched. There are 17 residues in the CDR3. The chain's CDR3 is CASSLSQATSGLNEQFF. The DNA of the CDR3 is TGTGCCAGCAGCTTATCACAGGCAACTAGCGGGTTAAATGAGCAGTTCTTC.

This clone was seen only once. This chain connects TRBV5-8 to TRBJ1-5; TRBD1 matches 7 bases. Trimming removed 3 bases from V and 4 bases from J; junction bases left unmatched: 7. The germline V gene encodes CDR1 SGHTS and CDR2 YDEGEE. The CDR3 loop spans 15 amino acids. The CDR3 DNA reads TGTGCCAGCAGCTCAACAGGGGTGAGTAATCAGCCCCAGCATTTT. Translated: CASSSTGVSNQPQHF.

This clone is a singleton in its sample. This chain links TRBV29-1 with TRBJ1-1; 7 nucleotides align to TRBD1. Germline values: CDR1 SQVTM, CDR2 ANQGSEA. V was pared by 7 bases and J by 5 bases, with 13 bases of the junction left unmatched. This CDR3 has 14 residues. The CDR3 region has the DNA TGCAGCGCCGCTCAACCGGGACAGCTAACTGAAGCTTTCTTT. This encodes CSAAQPGQLTEAFF.

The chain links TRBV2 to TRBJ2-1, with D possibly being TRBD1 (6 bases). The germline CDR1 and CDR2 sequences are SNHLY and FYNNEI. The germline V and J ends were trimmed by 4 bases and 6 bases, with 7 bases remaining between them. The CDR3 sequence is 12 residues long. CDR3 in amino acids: CASSGRGNEQFF. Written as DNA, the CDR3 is TGTGCCAGCAGTGGCAGGGGCAATGAGCAGTTCTTC.

The chain's CDR3 is CASSGVSEDTEAFF. DNA for the CDR3: TGCGCCAGCAGCGGGGTTTCGGAGGACACTGAAGCTTTCTTT. The J gene is TRBJ1-1, the V gene TRBV5-1; unclear D gene. Trimming took 4 bases from V and 3 from J, leaving 13 bases between them. The germline V gene has CDR1 SGHRS and CDR2 YFSETQ. The CDR3 is 14 amino acids.

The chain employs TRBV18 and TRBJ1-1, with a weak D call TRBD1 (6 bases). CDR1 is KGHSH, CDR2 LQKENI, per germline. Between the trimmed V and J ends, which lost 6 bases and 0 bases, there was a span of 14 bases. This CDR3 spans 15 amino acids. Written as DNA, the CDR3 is TGTGCCAGCTCCCGGACAGCGGCCGTGAACACTGAAGCTTTCTTT. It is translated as CASSRTAAVNTEAFF.

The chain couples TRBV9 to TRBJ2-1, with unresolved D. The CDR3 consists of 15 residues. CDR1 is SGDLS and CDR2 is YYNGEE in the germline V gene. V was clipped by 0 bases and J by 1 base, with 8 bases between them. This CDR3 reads CASSVGGQSYNEQFF. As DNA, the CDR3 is TGTGCCAGCAGCGTAGGTGGGCAATCCTACAATGAGCAGTTCTTC.

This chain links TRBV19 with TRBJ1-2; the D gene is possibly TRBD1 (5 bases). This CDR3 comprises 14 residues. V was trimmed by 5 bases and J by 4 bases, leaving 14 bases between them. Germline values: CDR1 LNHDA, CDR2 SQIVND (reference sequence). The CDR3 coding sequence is TGTGCCAGTAGTGTAGTGCAGGGCTCCTATGGCTACACCTTC. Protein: CASSVVQGSYGYTF.

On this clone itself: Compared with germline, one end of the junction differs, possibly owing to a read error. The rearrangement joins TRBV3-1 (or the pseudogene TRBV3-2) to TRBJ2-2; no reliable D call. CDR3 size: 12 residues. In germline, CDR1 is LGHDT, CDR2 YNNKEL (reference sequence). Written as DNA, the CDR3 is TGTGCCAGCAGCGAAGACGCCGGGGAGCTGTTTTTT. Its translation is CASSEDAGELFF.

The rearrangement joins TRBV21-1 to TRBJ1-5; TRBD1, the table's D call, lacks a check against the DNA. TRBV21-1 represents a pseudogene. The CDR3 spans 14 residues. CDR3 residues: CASSLLAPNQPQHF. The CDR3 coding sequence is TGTGCCAGCAGTCTTTTGGCTCCCAATCAGCCCCAGCATTTT.

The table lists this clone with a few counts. The CDR3 sequence: CASSQDVGANQPQHF. CDR3 DNA sequence: TGCGCCAGCAGCCAAGATGTAGGAGCGAATCAGCCCCAGCATTTT. This chain joins TRBV4-3 and TRBJ1-5; unclear D gene. The V end lost 0 bases, the J end lost 4 bases, and 10 bases lay between the germline ends. The CDR3 runs 15 residues. Looked up from germline, CDR1 is LGHNA and CDR2 is YSLEER.

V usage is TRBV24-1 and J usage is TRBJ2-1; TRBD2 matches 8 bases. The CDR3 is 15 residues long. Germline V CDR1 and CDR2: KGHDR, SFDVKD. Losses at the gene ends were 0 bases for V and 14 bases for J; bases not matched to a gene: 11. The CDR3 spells CATSDLESSGTSKFF. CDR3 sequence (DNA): TGTGCCACCAGTGATTTGGAGTCGTCGGGGACTAGTAAGTTCTTC.

The CDR3 sequence: CASSLTGTSPLHF. CDR3 DNA: TGTGCCAGCAGTCTGACAGGGACATCACCCCTCCACTTT. The rearrangement uses TRBV2 and TRBJ1-6; 7 nucleotides line up with TRBD1. Germline values: CDR1 SNHLY, CDR2 FYNNEI. Unmatched junction bases numbered 5, after V lost 5 bases and J lost 10 bases. The CDR3 sequence is 13 residues long.